These 17 T cell receptor beta chains came from one sample sequenced in a study of T cells after yellow fever vaccination. TCRdb independently ran MiXCR on the 5' RACE reads; one entry per CDR3 protein. The table has approximately 260,000 distinct CDR3 sequences, roughly 5.2% seen once. This specimen consisted of CD4+ T cells sorted from PBMCs, obtained on the day of the yellow fever booster vaccination. Receptors originate from a man younger than 35 who received the YFV17D yellow fever vaccine.

This clonotype was detected many times. The chain joins TRBV29-1 to TRBJ2-7; D is unclear. Looked up from germline, CDR1 is SQVTM and CDR2 is ANQGSEA. The germline V and J ends were trimmed by 4 bases and 4 bases, with 11 bases remaining between them. CDR3 length: 12 amino acids. This CDR3 is CSVGGGLYEQYF. The CDR3 DNA follows: TGCAGCGTTGGGGGTGGTTTATACGAGCAGTACTTC.

Many counts were recorded for this clonotype. The chain employs TRBV28 and TRBJ2-1; D is unresolved. The CDR3 covers 9 residues. CDR1 MDHEN and CDR2 SYDVKM come from the germline V gene. Between the trimmed V and J ends, which lost 9 bases and 6 bases, there was a span of 3 bases. The CDR3 bases are TGTGCCAGGATCAATGAGCAGTTCTTC. As protein: CARINEQFF.

In this sample, this clonotype turned up a few times. The rearrangement links TRBV5-1 to TRBJ2-3, with 9 bases fitting TRBD2. J was trimmed by 1 base and V by 6 bases; bases with no gene match: 3. In germline, CDR1 is SGHRS, CDR2 YFSETQ. The CDR3 loop spans 14 amino acids. The CDR3 loop is CASTSSGGTDTQYF. The CDR3 DNA is TGCGCCAGCACTTCTAGCGGGGGCACAGATACGCAGTATTTT.

The rearrangement links TRBV7-2 to TRBJ1-6; TRBD1 matches at 7 bases. CDR3 length equals 16 residues. Trimming cost V 5 bases and J 7 bases; bases outside gene matches: 11. Germline V lookup: CDR1 SGHTA, CDR2 FQGNSA. The CDR3, as DNA: TGTGCCAGCAGCCCCTCGCCGACAGGGTTAAATTCACCCCTCCACTTT. Residues: CASSPSPTGLNSPLHF.

This clonotype has only a few counts. DNA of the CDR3: TGTGCCAGCAGTAAAGACAGGTTCAATCAGCCCCAGCATTTT. Translation gives CASSKDRFNQPQHF. This sequence joins TRBV6-5 and TRBJ1-5; possible D gene TRBD1, 6 bases. The V gene's germline CDR1 is MNHEY and CDR2 SVGAGI. CDR3 size: 14 residues. The V and J ends lost 5 bases and 3 bases respectively, with 11 bases between them.

This clonotype was picked up many times. V usage is TRBV29-1 and J usage is TRBJ2-5, with TRBD1 identical over 11 bases. This CDR3 region has 13 residues. The germline CDR1 and CDR2 sequences are SQVTM and ANQGSEA. V gave up 7 bases and J gave up 7 bases; unmatched junction bases: 8. The CDR3 region has the DNA TGCAGCGAAGGGACAGGGGGTTTCGGGACCCAGTACTTC. Translation: CSEGTGGFGTQYF.

The sample holds a few counts of this clonotype. This chain links TRBV2 with TRBJ1-5, with D tentatively TRBD1 (5 bases). Germline V gives CDR1 SNHLY, CDR2 FYNNEI. The CDR3 sequence is 15 residues long. Trimming shortened V by 6 bases and J by 0 bases, and 12 bases separated the two germline ends. The CDR3 sequence: CASRPGTVSNQPQHF. CDR3 sequence (DNA): TGTGCCAGCAGGCCCGGGACGGTTAGCAATCAGCCCCAGCATTTT.

The sample holds a few counts of this clonotype. The J gene is TRBJ2-4, the V gene TRBV4-3; D possibly corresponds to TRBD2 (5 bases). Deletions cut 0 bases from V and 11 bases from J, with 8 bases between. The CDR3 loop spans 12 amino acids. Germline-derived CDR1 and CDR2 are LGHNA and YSLEER. The CDR3 loop reads CASSQESGVQYF. Written as DNA, the CDR3 is TGCGCCAGCAGCCAAGAGTCCGGGGTTCAGTACTTC.

This clonotype was counted between two and nine times. The genes are TRBV5-1 and TRBJ2-7; D may be TRBD1 (5 bases). V was trimmed by 0 bases and J by 7 bases, leaving 8 bases between them. The CDR3 is 12 residues long. CDR1 and CDR2 from the germline V gene are SGHRS and YFSETQ. The CDR3 reads CASSLAKGEQYV. DNA of the CDR3: TGCGCCAGCAGCTTGGCCAAGGGGGAGCAGTACGTC.

This clonotype was seen repeatedly, ten times or more. The chain couples TRBV29-1 to TRBJ2-3; D is perhaps TRBD2 (6 bases). The germline gives CDR1 SQVTM, CDR2 ANQGSEA. Trimming took off 6 bases at V and 2 bases at J, with 15 bases between the two ends. CDR3 size: 14 residues. In DNA form, the CDR3 reads TGCAGCGTCGCTCGGGGGATGAACACAGATACGCAGTATTTT. Translation gives CSVARGMNTDTQYF.

The chain recombines TRBV6-2 or TRBV6-3 with TRBJ2-1; 8 bases line up with TRBD2. This CDR3 region has 15 residues. V was pared by 10 bases and J by 8 bases, with 16 bases of the junction left unmatched. Germline values: CDR1 MNHEY, CDR2 SVGEGT. The CDR3 is CATPDRAGGGDEQFF. The CDR3 DNA is TGTGCCACCCCCGACCGGGCGGGGGGCGGGGATGAGCAGTTCTTC.

This clonotype was seen repeatedly, ten times or more. The rearrangement links TRBV12-3 or TRBV12-4 to TRBJ2-5; 8 bases are shared with TRBD2. The CDR3 runs 15 residues. V lost 6 bases to trimming and J lost 5 bases; unmatched junction nucleotides: 11. The CDR3 loop is CASRSHGGVRETQYF. Written as DNA, the CDR3 is TGTGCCAGCAGATCCCACGGGGGGGTTCGGGAGACCCAGTACTTC.

CDR3 sequence (DNA): TGTGCCAGCAGCCAAGATTGGGTTCCCCCCCCGGGACTAGCGGCCGAGGAGCAGTTCTTC. Protein product: CASSQDWVPPPGLAAEEQFF. The chain combines TRBV3-1 with TRBJ2-1; 11 bases fit TRBD2. In germline, CDR1 is LGHDT, CDR2 YNNKEL (reference sequence). V lost 0 bases and J lost 10; bases outside the gene matches: 20. The CDR3 extends over 20 amino acids.

This chain links TRBV13 with TRBJ1-6; no definite D call. The CDR3 loop spans 16 amino acids. The germline CDR1 and CDR2 sequences are PRHDT and FYEKMQ (reference sequence). With 5 bases removed from V and 2 bases from J, the gap between germline ends came to 13 bases. The CDR3 DNA reads as TGTGCCAGCAGCGAGGAGGGCGGCGCCTATAATTCACCCCTCCACTTT. Protein sequence: CASSEEGGAYNSPLHF.

The V call is TRBV3-1, the J call TRBJ2-5; possible D gene TRBD2, 6 bases. The CDR3 covers 15 residues. Trimming stripped 4 bases from V and 0 bases from J, with 12 bases between. Germline V CDR1 and CDR2: LGHDT, YNNKEL (reference sequence). The CDR3 is CASSPGGTYQETQYF. The CDR3 DNA reads as TGTGCCAGCAGCCCCGGGGGAACGTACCAAGAGACCCAGTACTTC.

This clonotype was recorded a few times. This chain joins TRBV7-2 and TRBJ1-5; D call uncertain. CDR1 SGHTA and CDR2 FQGNSA come from the germline V gene. The ends were cut back, 5 bases at V and 0 bases at J, with 5 bases in the middle. CDR3 size: 13 residues. CDR3 nucleotides: TGTGCCAGCAGCCTCATTAGCAATCAGCCCCAGCATTTT. It translates to CASSLISNQPQHF.

This chain joins TRBV5-1 and TRBJ1-2; 9 positions match TRBD1. Germline V gives CDR1 SGHRS, CDR2 YFSETQ. Trimming cost V 4 bases and J 6 bases; bases outside gene matches: 7. The CDR3 runs 14 residues. The CDR3, as DNA: TGCGCCAGCAGCCTAGGGACAGGGATGGATGGCTACACCTTC. Its protein is CASSLGTGMDGYTF.